The 4 T cell receptor beta chains listed next were all sequenced from one sample in a study of shared clonotypes between healthy human individuals. Generated by immunoSEQ multiplex PCR, the TCRdb table keeps only in-frame clones and is missing some. The data show a few hundred thousand clones, with less than 75% seen just once and 8% to 13% held by the top ten. Sequenced: memory CD4+ T cells sorted from blood. As for subset: CD45RA-negative fraction. These receptors came from a man aged 25 to 45 in good health.

Turning to this clone: It may be a read error: a sequence one base away is much more abundant. The sample holds other DNA sequences that translate to the same CDR3. The V call is TRBV15, the J call TRBJ2-1; D possibly corresponds to TRBD1 (6 bases). Germline V gene data show CDR1 as LNHNV and CDR2 as YYDKDF (reference sequence). This CDR3 is built from 14 residues. CDR3 sequence reads: CATRDRTTYNEQFF. CDR3 DNA: TGTGCCACCAGGGACAGAACAACCTACAATGAACAGTTCTTC.

Written as DNA, the CDR3 is TGCGCCAGCAGCTTGGCTTTGGCGAGCAGGGAGCAGTTCTTC. Amino acids: CASSLALASREQFF. This chain links TRBV5-1 with TRBJ2-1, with D uncertain. Trimming left V 0 bases short and J 10 bases short, with 14 bases between. Germline V gene data show CDR1 as SGHRS and CDR2 as YFSETQ. The CDR3 contains 14 residues.

CDR3 nucleotide sequence: TGTGCCAGCAGTTTCGAGCCGGGGGGGACCCAGTACTTC. Its protein is CASSFEPGGTQYF. This chain links TRBV7-2 with TRBJ2-5; TRBD2 matches 7 bases. The V and J ends lost 6 bases and 7 bases, in that order; junction bases with no gene match: 8. The CDR3 extends over 13 amino acids. From germline, CDR1 is SGHTA and CDR2 FQGNSA.

The chain recombines TRBV18 with TRBJ2-7; D is possibly TRBD1 (5 bases). V was cut by 4 bases and J by 3 bases, with 13 bases left in between. Germline V gene lookup returns CDR1 KGHSH and CDR2 LQKENI. The length of the CDR3 is 14 residues. The CDR3 region is CASSRGARNYEQYF. CDR3 DNA sequence: TGTGCCAGCTCACGGGGCGCCCGAAACTACGAGCAGTACTTC. Together with reference TRBV18 and TRBJ2-7, the CDR3 gives the full variable domain: NAGVMQNPRHLVRRRGQEARLRCSPMKGHSHVYWYRQLPEEGLKFMVYLQKENIIDESGMPKERFSAEFPKEGPSILRIQQVVRGDSAAYFCASSRGARNYEQYFGPGTRLTVT.